Listed here are 16 T cell receptor beta chains from one sample, sequenced in a study of blood T cell repertoires in COVID-19. Only in-frame clones appear in the TCRdb table, and some are missing; sequencing was by immunoSEQ multiplex PCR. The sample has tens of thousands of clones, 80% to 90% seen once; the top ten hold under 8%. The sample consisted of peripheral blood. These receptors all come from a man in his fifties or sixties with acute or convalescent COVID-19.

The V call is TRBV30, the J call TRBJ1-3, with D perhaps TRBD1 (5 bases). Trimming cost V 3 bases and J 4 bases, with 10 bases left between them. Germline V gene data show CDR1 as GTSNPN and CDR2 as SVGIG (reference sequence). The CDR3 runs to 13 residues. The CDR3 loop reads CAWRPGGGNTIYF. CDR3 sequence (DNA): TGTGCCTGGAGGCCGGGGGGAGGAAACACCATATATTTT. Combining the CDR3 with reference TRBV30 and TRBJ1-3 gives the whole variable domain SQTIHQWPATLVQPVGSPLSLECTVEGTSNPNLYWYRQAAGRGLQLLFYSVGIGQISSEVPQNLSASRPQDRQFILSSKKLLLSDSGFYLCAWRPGGGNTIYFGEGSWLTVV.

The V and J genes are TRBV7-9 and TRBJ2-5; 12 bases line up with TRBD1. This CDR3 has 17 residues. The trim removed 3 bases at V and 3 bases at J, leaving 8 bases unmatched. Germline values: CDR1 SEHNR, CDR2 FQNEAQ (reference sequence). CDR3 residues: CASSLGGTGGRKETQYF. CDR3 in DNA: TGTGCCAGCAGCTTGGGCGGGACAGGGGGCCGAAAAGAGACCCAGTACTTC.

This clone came up once. The rearrangement joins TRBV10-3 to TRBJ2-3; 10 nucleotides agree with TRBD1. The V and J ends lost 4 bases and 3 bases, in that order; junction bases with no gene match: 4. The CDR3 is 15 amino acids. Germline V lookup: CDR1 ENHRY, CDR2 SYGVKD. The CDR3 protein is CAISGQGQGTDTQYF. In DNA form, the CDR3 reads TGTGCCATCAGTGGGCAGGGACAGGGGACAGATACGCAGTATTTT.

The rearrangement links TRBV7-3 to TRBJ2-3, with D unclear. The CDR3 totals 14 residues. V lost 4 bases and J 4 bases, leaving 12 bases between the germline ends. Germline CDR1 reads SGHTA; CDR2 reads FQGTGA. The CDR3 region has the DNA TGTGCCAGCAGCTCAGGCGTGGATTCAGATACGCAGTATTTT. Protein product: CASSSGVDSDTQYF.

The chain employs TRBV7-8 and TRBJ2-7; 9 bases are a match to TRBD1. Trimming took 5 bases from V and 7 from J; bases not matched to a gene: 9. The CDR3 length is 14 residues. The V gene's germline CDR1 is SGHVS and CDR2 FQNEAQ. The CDR3 nucleotides are TGTGCCAGCAGCCCCCGGGACAGGGTGCGGGAGCAGTACTTC. Translated: CASSPRDRVREQYF.

This clone appeared once. V is TRBV4-3 and J is TRBJ2-7, with 8 positions matching TRBD1. Germline-derived CDR1 and CDR2 are LGHNA and YSLEER. J was trimmed by 7 bases and V by 1 base; bases with no gene match: 12. The CDR3 is 16 amino acids. The CDR3 region has the DNA TGCGCCAGCAGCCAAGTCGGAACAGGGGGAAAACGTGAGCAGTACTTC. Its protein is CASSQVGTGGKREQYF.

This rearrangement joins TRBV5-8 to TRBJ1-5, with D maybe TRBD1 (5 bases). This CDR3 has 15 residues. V lost 4 bases, J lost 0 bases, and 11 bases lay in between. Germline V gene data show CDR1 as SGHTS and CDR2 as YDEGEE. The CDR3 sequence: CASSVRDYSNQPQHF. DNA for the CDR3: TGTGCCAGCAGCGTCCGGGACTATAGCAATCAGCCCCAGCATTTT.

The J gene is TRBJ1-2, the V gene TRBV12-3 or TRBV12-4; 7 bases line up with TRBD1. The CDR3 extends over 13 amino acids. V shed 6 bases and J 3 bases; nucleotides not matched to a gene: 4. CDR3 protein: CASSPQGYYGYTF. In DNA, the CDR3 is TGTGCCAGCAGCCCACAGGGGTACTATGGCTACACCTTC.

The sample holds a few counts of this clone. The V call is TRBV24-1, the J call TRBJ1-5; D remains unclear. Germline V gene data show CDR1 as KGHDR and CDR2 as SFDVKD. Deletions cut 2 bases from V and 3 bases from J, with 4 bases between. There are 13 residues in the CDR3. The CDR3 DNA reads as TGTGCCACCAGTGATTCACACAATCAGCCCCAGCATTTT. Encoded protein: CATSDSHNQPQHF.

V and J are TRBV19 and TRBJ1-1, with 8 bases identical to TRBD1. CDR3 length: 13 residues. After removal of 7 bases from V and 1 base from J, the junction contained 2 bases not matched to a gene. Per germline, CDR1 LNHDA and CDR2 SQIVND (reference sequence). Written as DNA, the CDR3 is TGTGCCAGTATTGACAGGGGGAACACTGAAGCTTTCTTT. This gives the protein CASIDRGNTEAFF.

V gene TRBV4-2 combines with J gene TRBJ1-5; possibly TRBD1 for D (5 bases). The CDR3 extends over 17 amino acids. Trimming removed 1 base at V and 6 bases at J, with 19 bases between. The germline CDR1 and CDR2 sequences are LGHNA and YNFKEQ. For the CDR3, the DNA is TGTGCCAGCAGCCAAGCTCAGTCGGCAGGGCTGGCTCAGCCCCAGCATTTT. Protein product: CASSQAQSAGLAQPQHF.

V gene TRBV30 combines with J gene TRBJ1-6, with 8 positions matching TRBD1. V dropped 1 base and J dropped 0; count of bases not matched to a gene: 8. Germline lookup yields CDR1 GTSNPN and CDR2 SVGIG (reference sequence). The CDR3 extends over 18 amino acids. For the CDR3, the DNA is TGTGCCTGGAGTGACGGGACAGGCCGCAGCTCCTATAATTCACCCCTCCACTTT. Translation: CAWSDGTGRSSYNSPLHF.

V and J are TRBV29-1 and TRBJ1-2; D is perhaps TRBD1 (5 bases). CDR1 is SQVTM, CDR2 ANQGSEA, per germline. V lost 0 bases and J 4 bases, leaving 15 bases between the germline ends. The CDR3 spans 15 residues. The CDR3 reads CSVEDRWGHPYGYTF. CDR3 sequence (DNA): TGCAGCGTTGAAGATCGGTGGGGCCATCCCTATGGCTACACCTTC.

Only a few counts were recorded for this clone. The chain recombines TRBV28 with TRBJ2-1, with unresolved D. Per the germline V gene, CDR1 is MDHEN and CDR2 is SYDVKM. V shed 7 bases and J shed 0 bases, with 10 bases lying between them. The CDR3 consists of 14 residues. The CDR3 protein is CASNFQLSYNEQFF. CDR3 nucleotides: TGTGCCAGCAATTTCCAACTCTCCTACAATGAGCAGTTCTTC.

J is TRBJ2-1 and V is TRBV15; D gene unclear. The V end lost 7 bases, the J end lost 0 bases, and 19 bases lay between the germline ends. The CDR3 extends over 17 amino acids. The V gene's germline CDR1 is LNHNV and CDR2 YYDKDF (reference sequence). The CDR3 loop is CATTYPVGASSYNEQFF. The CDR3 DNA reads as TGTGCCACCACCTATCCCGTCGGAGCGAGCTCCTACAATGAGCAGTTCTTC.

This clone showed up just once. V and J are TRBV21-1 and TRBJ1-2; the table's TRBD1 call for D was not verified on the DNA. TRBV21-1 represents a pseudogene. The CDR3 is made up of 12 amino acids. The CDR3 DNA reads as TGTGCCAGCAGCGGGCGTACTTATGGCTACACCTTC. Translated: CASSGRTYGYTF.